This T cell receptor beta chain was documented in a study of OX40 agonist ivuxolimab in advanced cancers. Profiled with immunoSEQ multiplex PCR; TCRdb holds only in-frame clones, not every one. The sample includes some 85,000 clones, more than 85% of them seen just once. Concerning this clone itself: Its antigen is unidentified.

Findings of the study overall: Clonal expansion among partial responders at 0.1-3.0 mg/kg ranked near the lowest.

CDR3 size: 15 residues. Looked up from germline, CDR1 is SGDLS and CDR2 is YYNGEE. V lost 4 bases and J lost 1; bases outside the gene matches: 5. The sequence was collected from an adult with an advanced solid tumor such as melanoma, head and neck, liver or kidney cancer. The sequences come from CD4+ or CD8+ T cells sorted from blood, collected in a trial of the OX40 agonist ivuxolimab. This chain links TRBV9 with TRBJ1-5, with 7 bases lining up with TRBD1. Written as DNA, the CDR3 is TGTGCCAGCAGCTTAGGACAGGCGAGCAATCAGCCCCAGCATTTT. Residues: CASSLGQASNQPQHF.